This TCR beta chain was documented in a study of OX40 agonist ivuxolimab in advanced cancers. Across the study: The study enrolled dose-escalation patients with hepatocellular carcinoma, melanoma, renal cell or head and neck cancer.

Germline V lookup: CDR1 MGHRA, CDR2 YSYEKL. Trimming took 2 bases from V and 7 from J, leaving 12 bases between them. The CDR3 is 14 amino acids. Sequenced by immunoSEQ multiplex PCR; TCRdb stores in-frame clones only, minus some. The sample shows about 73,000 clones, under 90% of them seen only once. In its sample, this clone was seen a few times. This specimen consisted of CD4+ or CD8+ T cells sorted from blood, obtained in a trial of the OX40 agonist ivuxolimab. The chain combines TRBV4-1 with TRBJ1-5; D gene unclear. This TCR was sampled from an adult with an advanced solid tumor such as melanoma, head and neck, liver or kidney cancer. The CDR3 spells CASSQIGWVQPQHF. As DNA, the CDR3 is TGCGCCAGCAGCCAAATTGGTTGGGTCCAGCCCCAGCATTTT.